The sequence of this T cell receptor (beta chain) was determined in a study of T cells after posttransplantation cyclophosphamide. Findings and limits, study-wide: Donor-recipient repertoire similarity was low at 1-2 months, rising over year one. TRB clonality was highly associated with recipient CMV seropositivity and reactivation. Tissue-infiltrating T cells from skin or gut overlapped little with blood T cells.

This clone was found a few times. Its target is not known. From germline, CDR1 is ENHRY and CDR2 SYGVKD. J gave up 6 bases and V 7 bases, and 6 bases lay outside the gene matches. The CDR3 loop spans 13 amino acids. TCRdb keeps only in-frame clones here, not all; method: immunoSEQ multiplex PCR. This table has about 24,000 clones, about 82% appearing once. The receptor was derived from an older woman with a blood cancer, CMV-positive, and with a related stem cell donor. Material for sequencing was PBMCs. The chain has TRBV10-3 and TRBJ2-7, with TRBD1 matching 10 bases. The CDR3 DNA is TGTGCCATCACCAAAGGACAGGGGGGCGAGCAGTACTTC. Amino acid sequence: CAITKGQGGEQYF.